Shown below are 15 T cell receptor beta chains from a single sample sequenced in a study of shared clonotypes between healthy human individuals. Measured with immunoSEQ multiplex PCR; TCRdb has only the in-frame clones, and not every one. The sample lists a few million clones, approximately 94% occurring once. The specimen sequenced was naive CD4+ T cells sorted from blood. Sample subset: CD45RA+ positively selected. The receptors shown here come from a man younger than 35 in good health.

This clone was recorded once. The junction shows a germline mismatch at one end, possibly a read error. The chain recombines TRBV4-3 with TRBJ2-6, with D maybe TRBD1 (6 bases). The CDR3 spans 13 residues. Germline V gene data show CDR1 as LGHNA and CDR2 as YSLEER. The CDR3 coding sequence is TGCGCCAGCAGCCAAGAAGGGGGCAACGTCCTGACTTTC. Residues: CASSQEGGNVLTF.

V is TRBV6-1 and J is TRBJ2-3; a weak D match, TRBD1 (5 bases). This CDR3 region has 15 residues. Trimming removed 2 bases at V and 2 bases at J, with 11 bases between. Germline CDR1 MNHNS, CDR2 SASEGT. CDR3 sequence (DNA): TGTGCCAGCAGTGAACTATCCAGGGACACAGATACGCAGTATTTT. Translating it yields CASSELSRDTDTQYF.

V gene TRBV10-2 combines with J gene TRBJ2-7; no clear D. With 6 bases removed from V and 1 base from J, the gap between germline ends came to 10 bases. CDR3 length: 13 residues. CDR1 is WSHSY, CDR2 SAAADI, per germline. CDR3 amino acids: CASRPTQSYEQYF. The CDR3 DNA is TGCGCCAGCAGACCGACACAATCCTACGAGCAGTACTTC.

This clone was picked up one time. The gene calls are TRBV5-1 and TRBJ2-2, with D perhaps TRBD2 (5 bases). Between the trimmed V and J ends, which lost 5 bases and 6 bases, there was a span of 14 bases. The CDR3 has 14 residues. The germline V gene has CDR1 SGHRS and CDR2 YFSETQ. Written as DNA, the CDR3 is TGCGCCAGCAGGATGATGGAGGTCGCCGGGGAGCTGTTTTTT. Its protein product is CASRMMEVAGELFF.

Concerning this clone itself: This may arise from a read error, as a much more abundant clone is one base away. The V gene is TRBV6-1, the J gene TRBJ2-5; no firm D call. In germline, CDR1 is MNHNS, CDR2 SASEGT. The CDR3 extends over 10 amino acids. CDR3 loop: CASREETQYF. In nucleotides, the CDR3 is TGTGCCAGCAGGGAAGAGACCCAGTACTTC.

About this clone: This sample also contains other DNA sequences that code for the same CDR3. The CDR3 DNA reads as TGTGCCAGCAGCTTAGATCGTTCCTATGGCTACACCTTC. As protein: CASSLDRSYGYTF. The rearrangement links TRBV11-2 to TRBJ1-2; unclear D gene. V lost 0 bases, J lost 4 bases, and 6 bases lay in between. The CDR3 has 13 amino acids. Germline assignment: CDR1 SGHAT and CDR2 FQNNGV.

To note about this clone: Other DNA variants within this sample encode the same CDR3. V is TRBV30 and J is TRBJ1-1; perhaps TRBD1 as D (6 bases). Trimming shortened V by 1 base and J by 4 bases, and 7 bases separated the two germline ends. Per the germline V gene, CDR1 is GTSNPN and CDR2 is SVGIG (reference sequence). The length of the CDR3 is 12 residues. CDR3 protein: CAWSEGGTEAFF. The DNA of the CDR3 is TGTGCCTGGAGTGAGGGGGGCACTGAAGCTTTCTTT.

The chain combines TRBV7-3 with TRBJ2-2; D gene unclear. Germline values: CDR1 SGHTA, CDR2 FQGTGA. V lost 2 bases, J lost 0 bases, and 10 bases lay in between. This CDR3 is 16 amino acids long. CDR3 amino acids: CASSLGQFANTGELFF. In DNA form, the CDR3 reads TGTGCCAGCAGCTTAGGCCAGTTCGCGAACACCGGGGAGCTGTTTTTT. The whole variable domain, filled in from reference TRBV7-3 and TRBJ2-2, reads GAGVSQTPSNKVTEKGKYVELRCDPISGHTALYWYRQSLGQGPEFLIYFQGTGAADDSGLPNDRFFAVRPEGSVSTLKIQRTERGDSAVYLCASSLGQFANTGELFFGEGSRLTVL.

This chain uses TRBV27 with TRBJ1-4; 8 bases line up with TRBD1. There are 20 residues in the CDR3. Germline values: CDR1 MNHEY, CDR2 SMNVEV (reference sequence). V gave up 0 bases and J gave up 0 bases; unmatched junction bases: 12. The CDR3 coding sequence is TGTGCCAGCAGTTTATCGGGAAGGCAGGGGGCCTACGCAACTAATGAAAAACTGTTTTTT. Protein sequence: CASSLSGRQGAYATNEKLFF.

J is TRBJ2-1 and V is TRBV20-1; no clear D gene. The CDR3 has 11 residues. CDR1 DFQATT and CDR2 SNEGSKA come from the germline V gene (reference sequence). V was shortened by 6 bases and J by 8 bases, with 11 bases between the two germline ends. DNA of the CDR3: TGCAGTGCCACTTTTGGGGATGAGCAGTTCTTC. Translation gives CSATFGDEQFF.

The table lists this clone with a few counts. This same CDR3 is encoded by further DNA sequences in the sample. The chain employs TRBV19 and TRBJ1-2, with 9 bases fitting TRBD1. After removal of 6 bases from V and 1 base from J, the junction contained 3 bases not matched to a gene. This CDR3 is built from 14 residues. Germline V lookup: CDR1 LNHDA, CDR2 SQIVND (reference sequence). The CDR3 coding sequence is TGTGCCAGTAGCCCGGGACAGGGTAACTATGGCTACACCTTC. Protein: CASSPGQGNYGYTF.

The CDR3 protein is CASSKHRASNEKLFF. In DNA, the CDR3 is TGTGCCAGCAGCAAACACAGGGCCTCTAATGAAAAACTGTTTTTT. The chain links TRBV21-1 to TRBJ1-4; TRBD1 is the table's D call and was not checked against the DNA. TRBV21-1 is classified as a pseudogene. CDR3 length: 15 amino acids.

The chain combines TRBV5-1 with TRBJ1-4, with a weak D call TRBD1 (5 bases). CDR1 is SGHRS and CDR2 is YFSETQ in the germline V gene. CDR3 length: 16 amino acids. The germline V and J ends were trimmed by 4 bases and 8 bases, with 21 bases remaining between them. CDR3 protein: CASSRGPQGEVEKLFF. The CDR3 coding sequence is TGCGCCAGCAGCCGTGGGCCTCAGGGCGAGGTGGAAAAACTGTTTTTT.

The chain links TRBV6-6 to TRBJ2-7, with 11 bases matching TRBD1. Germline values: CDR1 MNHNY, CDR2 SVGAGI (reference sequence). J lost 6 bases, V lost 5 bases, and 6 bases had no gene match. The CDR3 runs 14 residues. The chain's CDR3 is CASSPIGTGGEQYF. The CDR3, as DNA: TGTGCCAGCAGTCCCATAGGGACAGGGGGCGAGCAGTACTTC.

This clone was seen a single time. The rearrangement links TRBV5-1 to TRBJ2-4; tentatively, D is TRBD1 (6 bases). Trimming cost V 4 bases and J 3 bases, with 11 bases left between them. Germline CDR1 and CDR2: SGHRS and YFSETQ. The CDR3 length is 14 residues. The CDR3 loop is CASSPTGFKNIQYF. The CDR3 DNA is TGCGCCAGCAGCCCGACAGGCTTCAAAAACATTCAGTACTTC.